The subject of this entry is one TCR beta chain. Its cognate antigen is unknown. CDR1 and CDR2 (germline): MNHEY, SVGEGT. The germline V and J ends were trimmed by 2 bases and 6 bases, with 8 bases remaining between them. This CDR3 region has 12 residues. The data stem from a study of T cell responses to AZD1222 COVID-19 vaccine. TCRdb's table, derived via immunoSEQ multiplex PCR, lists solely in-frame clones and lacks some. The table has about 140,000 clones, around nine tenths seen once. Points from the study as a whole: Reports indicate that nearly half of spike-specific TCRs are directed at unmutated variant regions.

This chain joins TRBV6-2 or TRBV6-3 and TRBJ2-7; perhaps TRBD1 as D (5 bases). Sequencing used peripheral blood, obtained on day 0 of AZD1222 vaccination. The TCR originated in an adult in good health. CDR3 sequence (DNA): TGTGCCAGCAGTTACGGGGCAGGCGAGCAGTACTTC. Its protein is CASSYGAGEQYF.